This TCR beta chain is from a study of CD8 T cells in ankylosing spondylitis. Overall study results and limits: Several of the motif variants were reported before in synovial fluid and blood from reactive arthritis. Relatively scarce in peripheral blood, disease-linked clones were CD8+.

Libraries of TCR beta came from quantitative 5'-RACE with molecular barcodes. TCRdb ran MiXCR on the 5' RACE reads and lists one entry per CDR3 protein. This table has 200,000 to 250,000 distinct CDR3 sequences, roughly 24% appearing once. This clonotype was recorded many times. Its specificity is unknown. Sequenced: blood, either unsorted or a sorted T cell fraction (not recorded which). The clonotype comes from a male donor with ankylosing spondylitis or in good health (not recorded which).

DNA for the CDR3: TGTGCCAGCAGCCAGACTAGCGGGAAAGAGACCCAGTACTTC. Encoded protein: CASSQTSGKETQYF. This sequence joins TRBV3-1 and TRBJ2-5; 11 bases are a match to TRBD2. The CDR3 extends over 14 amino acids. Germline CDR1 LGHDT, CDR2 YNNKEL (reference sequence). The trim removed 3 bases at V and 3 bases at J, leaving 0 bases unmatched.